The next 15 T cell receptor beta chains were all read from a single sample in a study of cytomegalovirus exposure and HLA in healthy donors. Repertoires were generated with immunoSEQ multiplex PCR, while TCRdb's copy carries only in-frame clones and drops some. The sample includes about 100,000 clones, roughly 95% seen only once; the top ten take roughly 0.66%. Input material: PBMCs. The receptors originated from a woman aged 18-29 years in good health and CMV-seronegative.

J is TRBJ1-2 and V is TRBV4-2; D perhaps matches TRBD1 (6 bases). V dropped 1 base and J dropped 4 bases, with 13 bases sitting between them. The germline V gene has CDR1 LGHNA and CDR2 YNFKEQ. CDR3 length equals 15 residues. DNA for the CDR3: TGTGCCAGCAGCCAAGGGCAGGGGCCGCCCTATGGCTACACCTTC. Its translation is CASSQGQGPPYGYTF.

CDR3 sequence: CASMRAGGYGYTF. In nucleotides, the CDR3 is TGTGCCAGCATGCGGGCAGGGGGGTATGGCTACACCTTC. The chain has TRBV6-6 and TRBJ1-2, with 7 bases aligning to TRBD1. After removal of 7 bases from V and 5 bases from J, the junction contained 7 bases not matched to a gene. This CDR3 comprises 13 residues. Germline CDR1 is MNHNY and CDR2 is SVGAGI (reference sequence).

This clone has a handful of counts. The chain recombines TRBV7-3 with TRBJ2-7; 7 bases fit TRBD1. V lost 4 bases to trimming and J lost 0 bases; unmatched junction nucleotides: 6. The CDR3 runs 15 residues. Germline V lookup: CDR1 SGHTA, CDR2 FQGTGA. The DNA of the CDR3 is TGTGCCAGCAGCTCCCCGGGACAGCTCTCCTACGAGCAGTACTTC. As protein: CASSSPGQLSYEQYF.

This clone was picked up a small number of times. The chain uses TRBV7-8 and TRBJ1-2, with TRBD1 matching over 7 bases. V gave up 0 bases and J gave up 7 bases; unmatched junction bases: 5. The CDR3 totals 14 residues. CDR1 is SGHVS, CDR2 FQNEAQ, per germline. The CDR3 nucleotides read TGTGCCAGCAGCTTAGCGGTCACAGGGGCTGGCTACACCTTC. Its protein product is CASSLAVTGAGYTF.

This clone has just one count. The chain links TRBV28 to TRBJ1-6; D is possibly TRBD1 (5 bases). Germline CDR1 and CDR2: MDHEN and SYDVKM. CDR3 size: 15 residues. V dropped 7 bases and J dropped 6 bases, with 16 bases sitting between them. This CDR3 reads CASTRWEGINSPLHF. The CDR3 DNA reads as TGTGCCAGCACCCGATGGGAGGGGATTAATTCACCCCTCCACTTT.

This clone was observed a single time. V usage is TRBV11-1 and J usage is TRBJ2-2, with D hard to call. V shed 0 bases and J shed 0 bases, with 14 bases lying between them. This CDR3 is built from 18 residues. Germline V gene data show CDR1 as SGHAT and CDR2 as FQDESV (reference sequence). CDR3 loop: CASSLALPGASNTGELFF. CDR3 DNA: TGTGCCAGCAGCTTAGCGCTTCCCGGAGCCTCGAACACCGGGGAGCTGTTTTTT.

The rearrangement uses TRBV5-7 and TRBJ2-7, with no clear D. TRBV5-7 is reported as an ORF; its role is uncertain. Trimming shortened V by 4 bases and J by 3 bases, and 14 bases separated the two germline ends. The CDR3 sequence is 14 residues long. The CDR3 loop is CASSPVPPRYEQYF. The CDR3 DNA is TGTGCCAGCAGCCCTGTCCCCCCCCGCTACGAGCAGTACTTC.

The chain couples TRBV13 to TRBJ2-1; 9 positions match TRBD2. V was clipped by 7 bases and J by 2 bases; unmatched bases: 6. CDR3 size: 15 residues. Germline loops: CDR1 PRHDT, CDR2 FYEKMQ (reference sequence). CDR3 region: CASTLSGGTYNEQFF. Written as DNA, the CDR3 is TGTGCCAGCACCCTTAGCGGGGGCACCTACAATGAGCAGTTCTTC.

The genes are TRBV7-6 and TRBJ2-7, with a tentative D call TRBD2 (6 bases). V was shortened by 4 bases and J by 2 bases, with 21 bases between the two germline ends. This CDR3 has 17 residues. CDR1 and CDR2 (germline): SGHVS, FNYEAQ. CDR3 in DNA: TGTGCCAGCAGCTCAATACTTCAGGCCGGCGGGGCCTACGAGCAGTACTTC. Translated, it gives CASSSILQAGGAYEQYF.

The rearrangement joins TRBV5-1 to TRBJ2-3; D may be TRBD1 (7 bases). The length of the CDR3 is 15 residues. The V gene lost 6 bases and the J gene lost 5 bases, with 19 bases spanning the gap. The germline gives CDR1 SGHRS, CDR2 YFSETQ. The CDR3, as DNA: TGCGCCAGCACTCCCCTGGGCAGGGGGGTAGATACGCAGTATTTT. Protein: CASTPLGRGVDTQYF.

This clone was picked up a small number of times. The chain combines TRBV5-1 with TRBJ1-2, with 9 bases fitting TRBD1. The CDR3 is 13 residues long. Germline CDR1 is SGHRS and CDR2 is YFSETQ. The junction had 4 bases not matched to a gene; V was cut back by 4 bases and J by 6 bases. The CDR3 spells CASSPGTGNGYTF. The CDR3 region has the DNA TGCGCCAGCAGCCCCGGGACAGGGAATGGCTACACCTTC.

V usage is TRBV7-6 and J usage is TRBJ1-4, with 9 bases identical to TRBD1. Per the germline V gene, CDR1 is SGHVS and CDR2 is FNYEAQ. V shed 5 bases, J shed 6 bases, and the junction held 7 bases outside the gene matches. This CDR3 comprises 15 residues. The CDR3 DNA follows: TGTGCCAGCAGCCCTAGGACAGGGGAAGATGAAAAACTGTTTTTT. It codes for CASSPRTGEDEKLFF.

The chain couples TRBV9 to TRBJ2-1; 8 nucleotides align to TRBD2. Trimming at V came to 0 bases and at J to 1 base, leaving 3 bases not matched to a gene. Per germline, CDR1 SGDLS and CDR2 YYNGEE. CDR3 length: 16 residues. CDR3 sequence (DNA): TGTGCCAGCAGCGTAGTCGCGGGGGGATCCTACAATGAGCAGTTCTTC. Encoded protein: CASSVVAGGSYNEQFF.

The V gene is TRBV5-6, the J gene TRBJ2-5; 8 positions agree with TRBD1. CDR3 length: 13 amino acids. Trimming at V came to 5 bases and at J to 4 bases, leaving 4 bases not matched to a gene. Germline V CDR1 and CDR2: SGHDT, YYEEEE. CDR3 sequence (DNA): TGTGCCAGCAGTCGGGACAGGCGAGAGACCCAGTACTTC. Encoded protein: CASSRDRRETQYF.

The V and J genes are TRBV4-1 and TRBJ1-1; D perhaps matches TRBD1 (5 bases). Deletions cut 1 base from V and 0 bases from J, with 9 bases between. The CDR3 covers 15 residues. Germline CDR1 and CDR2: MGHRA and YSYEKL. Here the CDR3 DNA reads TGCGCCAGCAGCCAAGGCAGGGTGATGAACACTGAAGCTTTCTTT. Residues: CASSQGRVMNTEAFF.